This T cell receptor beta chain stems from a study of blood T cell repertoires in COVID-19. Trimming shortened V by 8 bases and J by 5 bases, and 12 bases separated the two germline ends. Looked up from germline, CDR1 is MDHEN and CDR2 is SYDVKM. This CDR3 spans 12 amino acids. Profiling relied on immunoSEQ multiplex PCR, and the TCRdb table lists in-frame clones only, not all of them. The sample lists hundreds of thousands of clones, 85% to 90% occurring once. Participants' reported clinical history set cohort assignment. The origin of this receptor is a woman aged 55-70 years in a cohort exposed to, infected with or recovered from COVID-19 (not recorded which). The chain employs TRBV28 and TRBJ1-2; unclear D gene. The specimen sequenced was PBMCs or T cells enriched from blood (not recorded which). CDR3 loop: CASEGVGYGYTF. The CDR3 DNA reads TGTGCCAGCGAGGGAGTTGGATATGGCTACACCTTC.